Listed below are T cell receptor beta chains from one sample, sequenced in a study of blood T cell repertoires in COVID-19. The method was immunoSEQ multiplex PCR; TCRdb's version includes in-frame clones alone and lacks a portion of them. The sample carries 40,000 to 60,000 clones, more than 70% recorded once. Sequencing was carried out using peripheral blood. Receptor source: a woman aged 55-69 years with acute or convalescent COVID-19. The CDR3 runs from the conserved cysteine through the conserved F or W. D genes are given only for firm matches. The size entry is marked missing in some rows and otherwise reads once, few, many or a size class.

j_call clone_size d_call v_call cdr3_nt cdr3_aa
TRBJ2-3 NA TRBD1 TRBV7-3 TGTGCCAGCAGCTTAATTGGGCCTTCCTCCAGGACAGGGGGCACAGATACGCAGTATTTT CASSLIGPSSRTGGTDTQYF
TRBJ1-5 once NA TRBV12-3/TRBV12-4 TGTGCCAGCACCCTTACGGGTCAGCCCCAGCATTTT CASTLTGQPQHF
TRBJ2-7 NA TRBD2 TRBV6-6 TGTGCCAGCAGTTACCCGACTAGCGGGAGAGGGTACGAGCAGTACTTC CASSYPTSGRGYEQYF
TRBJ1-5 once NA TRBV2 TGTGCCAGCAGTGGATTAGAGGAGAGCAATCAGCCCCAGCATTTT CASSGLEESNQPQHF
TRBJ2-2 NA NA TRBV5-6 TGTGCCAGCAGCTTGTTCAGCGTCACCGGGGAGCTGTTTTTT CASSLFSVTGELFF
TRBJ1-5 NA TRBD1 TRBV30 TGTGCCTTCCGGACAGGGGGAGATCAGCCCCAGCATTTT CAFRTGGDQPQHF
TRBJ1-2 medium-sized TRBD1 TRBV5-4 TGTGCCAGCAGCTTGGGACGAGGACAGGGAGGGGTTTATGGCTACACCTTC CASSLGRGQGGVYGYTF
TRBJ2-1 NA TRBD2 TRBV27 TGTGCCAGCAGAAAAGCAGGACTAGCCGGACGGGGTGCGCAGTTCTTC CASRKAGLAGRGAQFF
TRBJ1-2 NA NA TRBV19 TGTGCCAGTAGTCCCAGGGTCTATGGCTACACCTTC CASSPRVYGYTF
TRBJ2-7 NA TRBD2 TRBV3-1/TRBV3-2 TGTGCCAGCAGCCAATATTCAGCGGGAGGGGAGCAGTACTTC CASSQYSAGGEQYF
TRBJ2-2 NA NA TRBV5-1 TGCGCCAGCAGCTTGGACAGGGTGAGCACCGGGGAGCTGTTTTTT CASSLDRVSTGELFF
TRBJ2-2 NA TRBD2 TRBV4-1 TGCGCCAGCGGAAGACTAGCGGGGGGCACGAACACCGGGGAGCTGTTTTTT CASGRLAGGTNTGELFF
TRBJ2-2 NA NA TRBV12-5 TGTGCTAGTGGTTTGACGAGCGGGGAGCTGTTTTTT CASGLTSGELFF
TRBJ1-6 NA NA TRBV19 TGTGCCAGTAGTATTCCAGGCCCGAATTCACCCCTCCACTTT CASSIPGPNSPLHF
TRBJ2-3 few TRBD2 TRBV10-3 TGTGCCATCAAAAGGACTAGCGGGGGGTCTAGCACAGATACGCAGTATTTT CAIKRTSGGSSTDTQYF
TRBJ2-2 NA NA TRBV7-9 TGTGCCAGCAGCTTTAGGAGCGCGAACACCGGGGAGCTGTTTTTT CASSFRSANTGELFF
TRBJ2-3 NA NA TRBV9 TGTGCCAGCAGCTTAGAATTTCCGACAGATACGCAGTATTTT CASSLEFPTDTQYF
TRBJ2-1 NA TRBD2 TRBV7-9 TGTGCTAGCCCCACTAGCGGGGTAGGTAATGAGCAGTTCTTC CASPTSGVGNEQFF
TRBJ2-3 NA NA TRBV5-4 TGTGCCAGCAGCCCGACAGTCACAAGCACAGATACGCAGTATTTT CASSPTVTSTDTQYF
TRBJ1-2 NA TRBD1 TRBV19 TGTGCCAGTAGACCCGACAGGGGGCAAAATGGCTACACCTTC CASRPDRGQNGYTF
TRBJ2-1 NA TRBD2 TRBV3-1/TRBV3-2 TGTGCCAGCAGCCTGCCTTCTCTAGCGGGACGGTCCTACAATGAGCAGTTCTTC CASSLPSLAGRSYNEQFF
TRBJ2-2 NA TRBD2 TRBV7-2 TGTGCCAGCAGCTTAAACGGGAGGACCGGGGAGCTGTTTTTT CASSLNGRTGELFF
TRBJ1-5 NA TRBD1 TRBV10-3 TGTGCCATCAGTGAGTCGCCGACAGGGGCGGATCAGCCCCAGCATTTT CAISESPTGADQPQHF
TRBJ2-6 NA TRBD1 TRBV11-3 TGTGCCAGCAGCATTACAGGGGCTGGGGCCAACGTCCTGACTTTC CASSITGAGANVLTF